The 32 T cell receptor beta chains in this list originate from one sample, sequenced in a study of CD8+ T cells in alopecia areata. In each case, RNA was isolated and then reverse transcribed into cDNA as the sequencing template. Clones were read by immunoSEQ multiplex PCR, and TCRdb kept only the in-frame ones, dropping some. Of 140,000 to 150,000 clones detected, roughly 53% appear once; the ten largest clones hold 6.4%. The sequences come from CD4+ T cells sorted from blood, collected at week 0. Receptor source: a human donor with alopecia areata.

This chain connects TRBV5-1 to TRBJ2-2; D uncertain. The CDR3 runs to 14 residues. Trimming took off 0 bases at V and 0 bases at J, with 3 bases between the two ends. From germline, CDR1 is SGHRS and CDR2 YFSETQ. The CDR3 DNA follows: TGCGCCAGCAGCTTGGTCGCGAACACCGGGGAGCTGTTTTTT. Amino acids: CASSLVANTGELFF.

This chain uses TRBV29-1 with TRBJ2-5; D is ambiguous. Germline V CDR1 and CDR2: SQVTM, ANQGSEA. Deletions cut 6 bases from V and 2 bases from J, with 13 bases between. This CDR3 region has 13 residues. Here the CDR3 reads CSVRFGPQETQYF. The CDR3 DNA sequence: TGCAGCGTCAGATTCGGGCCTCAAGAGACCCAGTACTTC.

DNA of the CDR3: TGTGCCTGGGGCCCTTTCGGGACCGGGGGTGAAAAACTGTTTTTT. This translates into CAWGPFGTGGEKLFF. The chain couples TRBV30 to TRBJ1-4, with D tentatively TRBD1 (5 bases). With 5 bases removed from V and 7 bases from J, the gap between germline ends came to 20 bases. The CDR3 spans 15 residues. Germline V lookup: CDR1 GTSNPN, CDR2 SVGIG (reference sequence).

The rearrangement uses TRBV21-1 and TRBJ1-2. TRBV21-1 corresponds to a pseudogene. The CDR3 has 11 residues. CDR3: CASSKSGGYTF. The CDR3 coding sequence is TGTGCCAGCAGCAAATCGGGAGGCTACACCTTC.

CDR3 region: CASSLVASGGRIPEQFF. The CDR3 DNA follows: TGTGCCAGCAGCTTAGTTGCTAGCGGGGGGCGAATTCCCGAGCAGTTCTTC. The chain combines TRBV7-2 with TRBJ2-1; TRBD2 agrees at 11 bases. This CDR3 spans 17 amino acids. From germline, CDR1 is SGHTA and CDR2 FQGNSA. Losses at the gene ends were 1 base for V and 10 bases for J; bases not matched to a gene: 12.

This clone has more than one count but fewer than ten. This rearrangement joins TRBV9 to TRBJ2-2, with D uncertain. The germline V gene encodes CDR1 SGDLS and CDR2 YYNGEE. The CDR3 extends over 12 amino acids. Between the trimmed V and J ends, which lost 1 base and 4 bases, there was a span of 2 bases. DNA of the CDR3: TGTGCCAGCAGCGTACGCACCGGGGAGCTGTTTTTT. Translating gives CASSVRTGELFF.

The CDR3 loop reads CASSLGTGSRTQYF. In DNA form, the CDR3 reads TGTGCCAGCAGCTTAGGGACAGGCTCGCGGACCCAGTACTTC. The J gene is TRBJ2-5, the V gene TRBV7-9, with 7 bases matching TRBD1. Per the germline V gene, CDR1 is SEHNR and CDR2 is FQNEAQ (reference sequence). V lost 1 base, J lost 7 bases, and 6 bases stayed unmatched. The CDR3 totals 14 residues.

The rearrangement uses TRBV4-1 and TRBJ2-2; D may be TRBD1 (5 bases). Germline assignment: CDR1 MGHRA and CDR2 YSYEKL. Trimming stripped 5 bases from V and 1 base from J, with 17 bases between. There are 17 residues in the CDR3. The CDR3 region has the DNA TGCGCCAGCAGCTTTCGACCCTCGGACAAGAACACCGGGGAGCTGTTTTTT. It codes for CASSFRPSDKNTGELFF.

This clone was found a few times. This chain links TRBV29-1 with TRBJ2-4; weak D call: TRBD1 (7 bases). V was cut by 6 bases and J by 0 bases, with 9 bases left in between. Germline CDR1 SQVTM, CDR2 ANQGSEA. The length of the CDR3 is 13 residues. In DNA form, the CDR3 reads TGCAGCGTCAGGGGGGTAGCCAAAAACATTCAGTACTTC. Translating it yields CSVRGVAKNIQYF.

This clone has just a few counts. The rearrangement links TRBV6-5 to TRBJ1-3, with D possibly being TRBD1 (5 bases). Trimming took 4 bases from V and 4 from J, leaving 14 bases between them. The germline V gene encodes CDR1 MNHEY and CDR2 SVGAGI. The CDR3 has 15 amino acids. The DNA for the CDR3 is TGTGCCAGCAGTTCCTCCGGGACCTTAGGAAACACCATATATTTT. Encoded protein: CASSSSGTLGNTIYF.

This chain uses TRBV2 with TRBJ1-5, with D hard to call. Trimming shortened V by 4 bases and J by 8 bases, and 9 bases separated the two germline ends. Germline loops: CDR1 SNHLY, CDR2 FYNNEI. The CDR3 covers 12 residues. The CDR3 DNA follows: TGTGCCAGCAGTGGGCAGGTGGAGCCCCAGCATTTT. It encodes CASSGQVEPQHF. Full variable domain (missing parts from reference TRBV2 and TRBJ1-5): EPEVTQTPSHQVTQMGQEVILRCVPISNHLYFYWYRQILGQKVEFLVSFYNNEISEKSEIFDDQFSVERPDGSNFTLKIRSTKLEDSAMYFCASSGQVEPQHFGDGTRLSIL.

The gene calls are TRBV6-5 and TRBJ1-6, with D possibly TRBD1 on 6 matching bases. Germline V CDR1 and CDR2: MNHEY, SVGAGI. The CDR3 loop spans 14 amino acids. V lost 7 bases to trimming and J lost 8 bases, with 15 bases between them. The CDR3 sequence: CASTKGGAHSPLHF. CDR3 sequence (DNA): TGTGCCAGCACCAAGGGGGGAGCCCATTCACCCCTCCACTTT.

The chain links TRBV30 to TRBJ2-3; unclear D gene. The CDR3 is 14 amino acids. V lost 0 bases, J lost 4 bases, and 11 bases lay in between. Per germline, CDR1 GTSNPN and CDR2 SVGIG (reference sequence). The CDR3 is CAWSVPRLADTQYF. As DNA, the CDR3 is TGTGCCTGGAGTGTACCTAGATTAGCAGATACGCAGTATTTT.

This clone was observed a few times. This rearrangement joins TRBV18 to TRBJ2-2; possibly TRBD1 for D (5 bases). Germline assignment: CDR1 KGHSH and CDR2 LQKENI. Trimming pared 2 bases from V and 4 bases from J, leaving 5 bases between. CDR3 length equals 13 residues. CDR3 in DNA: TGTGCCAGCTCACCAAGGGGCACCGGGGAGCTGTTTTTT. Encoded protein: CASSPRGTGELFF.

V is TRBV30 and J is TRBJ1-4; 7 bases are a match to TRBD1. Germline CDR1 and CDR2: GTSNPN and SVGIG (reference sequence). V lost 6 bases, J lost 3 bases, and 4 bases stayed unmatched. CDR3 length: 13 residues. The CDR3 nucleotides read TGTGCCTGCCAGGGACAGCCTAATGAAAAACTGTTTTTT. This gives the protein CACQGQPNEKLFF.

The chain has TRBV30 and TRBJ2-3, with TRBD1 matching over 8 bases. Trimming at V came to 4 bases and at J to 4 bases, leaving 4 bases not matched to a gene. This CDR3 contains 13 residues. CDR1 is GTSNPN and CDR2 is SVGIG in the germline V gene (reference sequence). Here the CDR3 DNA reads TGTGCCTGGAATAGACAGGGGCCAGATACGCAGTATTTT. Translation: CAWNRQGPDTQYF.

The table lists this clone with a few counts. The V call is TRBV6-5, the J call TRBJ1-1, with 7 bases matching TRBD1. Per germline, CDR1 MNHEY and CDR2 SVGAGI. The CDR3 length is 15 residues. The V gene end was trimmed by 2 bases and the J gene end by 5 bases; junction bases not matched to a gene: 8. CDR3 residues: CASSYRGRMGTEAFF. Here the CDR3 DNA reads TGTGCCAGCAGTTACAGGGGGCGGATGGGGACTGAAGCTTTCTTT.

V gene TRBV7-9 combines with J gene TRBJ1-1; TRBD1 might be the D (5 bases). Trimming shortened V by 5 bases and J by 6 bases, and 13 bases separated the two germline ends. Germline lookup yields CDR1 SEHNR and CDR2 FQNEAQ (reference sequence). The CDR3 contains 13 residues. CDR3 loop: CASSGDRLPEAFF. CDR3 nucleotide sequence: TGTGCCAGCAGCGGCGACAGACTCCCTGAAGCTTTCTTT.

This clone has only one observation. The chain recombines TRBV7-9 with TRBJ1-1; 8 bases map to TRBD1. The germline V gene has CDR1 SEHNR and CDR2 FQNEAQ (reference sequence). Unmatched junction bases numbered 8, after V lost 5 bases and J lost 6 bases. CDR3 length: 14 amino acids. This chain's CDR3 is CASSQTTGDAEAFF. For the CDR3, the DNA is TGTGCCAGCAGCCAGACGACAGGGGACGCTGAAGCTTTCTTT.

This clone was counted between two and nine times. The V call is TRBV4-2, the J call TRBJ1-6, with D perhaps TRBD1 (5 bases). Germline CDR1 and CDR2: LGHNA and YNFKEQ. V dropped 0 bases and J dropped 14 bases, with 11 bases sitting between them. This CDR3 spans 13 amino acids. In DNA, the CDR3 is TGTGCCAGCAGCCAAGAGGTTGGGGGAACCCTCCACTTT. It codes for CASSQEVGGTLHF.

This clone was observed a few times. The rearrangement uses TRBV10-3 and TRBJ2-4; 8 bases agree with TRBD1. V shed 0 bases and J 0 bases; nucleotides not matched to a gene: 4. The V gene's germline CDR1 is ENHRY and CDR2 SYGVKD. The CDR3 covers 17 residues. The CDR3 is CAISESRQGLAKNIQYF. CDR3 DNA: TGTGCCATCAGTGAGTCGCGACAGGGGCTAGCCAAAAACATTCAGTACTTC.

This clone has just a few counts. This sequence joins TRBV7-9 and TRBJ2-3, with a possible D match to TRBD1 (5 bases). With 10 bases removed from V and 6 bases from J, the gap between germline ends came to 14 bases. Germline loops: CDR1 SEHNR, CDR2 FQNEAQ (reference sequence). This CDR3 is 12 amino acids long. CDR3 residues: CATGQPPDTQYF. Written as DNA, the CDR3 is TGTGCCACAGGACAACCGCCGGATACGCAGTATTTT.

The genes are TRBV18 and TRBJ2-3; D call uncertain. The CDR3 extends over 13 amino acids. Germline V CDR1 and CDR2: KGHSH, LQKENI. V shed 1 base and J shed 4 bases, with 6 bases lying between them. The CDR3 region is CASSPQGADTQYF. CDR3 in DNA: TGTGCCAGCTCACCACAGGGTGCAGATACGCAGTATTTT.

The V gene is TRBV5-6, the J gene TRBJ1-2; tentative D call: TRBD1 (5 bases). The CDR3 has 16 amino acids. Germline CDR1 SGHDT, CDR2 YYEEEE. The V end lost 0 bases, the J end lost 2 bases, and 14 bases lay between the germline ends. Here the CDR3 reads CASSLEPFRDNYGYTF. The CDR3 DNA follows: TGTGCCAGCAGCTTGGAACCCTTCCGGGACAACTATGGCTACACCTTC.

V gene TRBV10-3 combines with J gene TRBJ1-2, with D hard to call. The CDR3 sequence is 13 residues long. The V gene lost 5 bases and the J gene lost 4 bases, with 11 bases spanning the gap. CDR1 is ENHRY and CDR2 is SYGVKD in the germline V gene. In DNA, the CDR3 is TGTGCCATCAGTTTGGCACTTTCCTATGGCTACACCTTC. Translation: CAISLALSYGYTF.

This clone was counted a single time. This chain uses TRBV11-2 with TRBJ2-3, with 9 bases that match TRBD2. V shed 2 bases and J 3 bases; nucleotides not matched to a gene: 3. In germline, CDR1 is SGHAT, CDR2 FQNNGV. This CDR3 contains 15 residues. Here the CDR3 DNA reads TGTGCCAGCAGCTTACATAGCGGGGGAACAGATACGCAGTATTTT. It codes for CASSLHSGGTDTQYF.

The rearrangement uses TRBV7-2 and TRBJ2-7; no clear D. Germline lookup yields CDR1 SGHTA and CDR2 FQGNSA. V gave up 2 bases and J gave up 7 bases, with 15 bases separating them. The CDR3 spans 14 residues. The CDR3, as DNA: TGTGCCAGCAGCTTATCCAGGAACCCTAGGGAGCAGTACTTC. It specifies CASSLSRNPREQYF.

In this sample, this clone turned up a few times. The chain employs TRBV10-3 and TRBJ2-5; possibly TRBD2 for D (5 bases). Germline CDR1 and CDR2: ENHRY and SYGVKD. CDR3 size: 13 residues. The V end was cut by 4 bases, the J end by 1 base, with 7 bases between. The CDR3 loop is CAISVRVQETQYF. The CDR3 coding sequence is TGTGCCATCAGTGTGAGGGTCCAAGAGACCCAGTACTTC.

In its sample, this clone was seen a few times. The chain is built from TRBV28 and TRBJ2-7; 7 nucleotides align to TRBD1. Germline CDR1 reads MDHEN; CDR2 reads SYDVKM. V lost 5 bases to trimming and J lost 0 bases; unmatched junction nucleotides: 10. This CDR3 has 16 amino acids. The CDR3 sequence: CASSPGWGQSSYEQYF. The CDR3 nucleotides are TGTGCCAGCAGTCCTGGGTGGGGACAGAGCTCCTACGAGCAGTACTTC.

V is TRBV10-3 and J is TRBJ2-5; 9 bases agree with TRBD1. Germline CDR1 is ENHRY and CDR2 is SYGVKD. The CDR3 runs to 13 residues. V lost 4 bases and J lost 5; bases outside the gene matches: 2. For the CDR3, the DNA is TGTGCCATCAGTGTACAGGGGGCTGAGACCCAGTACTTC. This codes for CAISVQGAETQYF.

The J gene is TRBJ1-1, the V gene TRBV2; D uncertain. The germline V and J ends were trimmed by 7 bases and 5 bases, with 8 bases remaining between them. The CDR3 is 11 residues long. CDR1 and CDR2 (germline): SNHLY, FYNNEI. The CDR3 bases are TGTGCCAGCATGAAGGAAACTGAAGCTTTCTTT. Residues: CASMKETEAFF.

This clone occurred a few times. The chain recombines TRBV2 with TRBJ2-6; perhaps TRBD2 as D (6 bases). This CDR3 has 17 amino acids. The germline V gene has CDR1 SNHLY and CDR2 FYNNEI. V shed 5 bases and J shed 0 bases, with 14 bases lying between them. In nucleotides, the CDR3 is TGTGCCAGCAGTCCCGGGGTGGGAGGCTCTGGGGCCAACGTCCTGACTTTC. Protein sequence: CASSPGVGGSGANVLTF.